The 27 T cell receptor beta chains given below trace back to one sample, sequenced in a study of radiotherapy plus CTLA-4 blockade in lung cancer. Sequenced by immunoSEQ multiplex PCR; TCRdb stores in-frame clones only, minus some. The repertoire holds about 38,000 clones, with 80% to 90% as singletons. This specimen was peripheral blood, taken from a patient treated with radiotherapy plus ipilimumab. The receptors here all came from a human donor with non-small cell lung cancer whose response to radiotherapy plus ipilimumab could not be evaluated.

In its sample, this clone was seen a few times. V is TRBV11-2 and J is TRBJ2-1, with D possibly being TRBD1 (6 bases). There are 18 residues in the CDR3. V was cut by 6 bases and J by 0 bases, with 21 bases left in between. CDR1 is SGHAT, CDR2 FQNNGV, per germline. In DNA, the CDR3 is TGTGCCAGCAGGTTACTAACCGGGACAAGAGGCTCCTACAATGAGCAGTTCTTC. Translation gives CASRLLTGTRGSYNEQFF.

This chain connects TRBV11-2 to TRBJ2-3; 9 bases match TRBD1. Per the germline V gene, CDR1 is SGHAT and CDR2 is FQNNGV. This CDR3 spans 17 amino acids. Losses at the gene ends were 5 bases for V and 3 bases for J; bases not matched to a gene: 12. CDR3 region: CASSPSSNRGLTDTQYF. In DNA form, the CDR3 reads TGTGCCAGCAGCCCGTCGAGTAACAGGGGGCTGACAGATACGCAGTATTTT. Full variable domain (remainder filled in from reference TRBV11-2 and TRBJ2-3): EAGVAQSPRYKIIEKRQSVAFWCNPISGHATLYWYQQILGQGPKLLIQFQNNGVVDDSQLPKDRFSAERLKGVDSTLKIQPAKLEDSAVYLCASSPSSNRGLTDTQYFGPGTRLTVL.

V gene TRBV28 combines with J gene TRBJ2-7; weak D call: TRBD1 (6 bases). Germline V gene sequence: CDR1 MDHEN, CDR2 SYDVKM. The CDR3 has 15 amino acids. With 3 bases removed from V and 0 bases from J, the gap between germline ends came to 12 bases. CDR3 sequence: CASSFRTVSSYEQYF. DNA for the CDR3: TGTGCCAGCAGTTTCCGGACAGTAAGCTCCTACGAGCAGTACTTC.

The genes are TRBV10-3 and TRBJ2-5; no clear D gene. Trimming removed 3 bases from V and 2 bases from J, with 10 bases in between. The CDR3 spans 14 residues. From germline, CDR1 is ENHRY and CDR2 SYGVKD. DNA for the CDR3: TGTGCCATCAGTGACCTAGGAGCTCAAGAGACCCAGTACTTC. Translated, it gives CAISDLGAQETQYF.

The J gene is TRBJ2-3, the V gene TRBV7-9; a weak D match, TRBD2 (7 bases). Germline V gene lookup returns CDR1 SEHNR and CDR2 FQNEAQ (reference sequence). V lost 8 bases and J 1 base, leaving 16 bases between the germline ends. The CDR3 sequence is 15 residues long. CDR3 coding DNA: TGTGCCAGCCGACCCGCGGGGGCCGGCACAGATACGCAGTATTTT. Residues: CASRPAGAGTDTQYF.

The chain recombines TRBV5-1 with TRBJ2-6; 10 bases agree with TRBD1. J lost 1 base, V lost 4 bases, and 11 bases had no gene match. Per germline, CDR1 SGHRS and CDR2 YFSETQ. CDR3 length: 19 amino acids. The CDR3 loop reads CASSLLPDRGPSGANVLTF. The CDR3 region has the DNA TGCGCCAGCAGCCTCCTCCCCGACAGGGGGCCTTCTGGGGCCAACGTCCTGACTTTC.

This clone showed up just once. The chain's CDR3 is CASSSGLANYNEQFF. The CDR3 DNA follows: TGTGCCAGCAGCTCGGGACTAGCCAACTACAATGAGCAGTTCTTC. The rearrangement links TRBV7-2 to TRBJ2-1; 9 nucleotides line up with TRBD2. This CDR3 contains 15 residues. After removal of 4 bases from V and 3 bases from J, the junction contained 4 bases not matched to a gene. Germline values: CDR1 SGHTA, CDR2 FQGNSA.

The rearrangement links TRBV7-3 to TRBJ2-1; D unresolved. CDR1 and CDR2 from the germline V gene are SGHTA and FQGTGA. This CDR3 spans 16 amino acids. The ends were cut back, 6 bases at V and 7 bases at J, with 22 bases in the middle. CDR3 sequence reads: CASRAPPGPKPNEQFF. Here the CDR3 DNA reads TGTGCCAGCAGAGCCCCGCCGGGTCCAAAACCGAATGAGCAGTTCTTC.

This clone was recorded only once. This chain links TRBV28 with TRBJ2-1, with 8 bases aligning to TRBD2. The ends lost 7 bases at V and 4 bases at J; junction bases unmatched: 9. CDR1 is MDHEN and CDR2 is SYDVKM in the germline V gene. CDR3 length equals 15 residues. In DNA, the CDR3 is TGTGCCAGCACCTACGGGGGGGGCAGATACAATGAGCAGTTCTTC. This encodes CASTYGGGRYNEQFF.

J is TRBJ1-1 and V is TRBV5-1, with a possible D match to TRBD1 (5 bases). The ends were cut back, 0 bases at V and 14 bases at J, with 17 bases in the middle. Germline values: CDR1 SGHRS, CDR2 YFSETQ. There are 13 residues in the CDR3. CDR3 DNA sequence: TGCGCCAGCAGCTTGGAGGGGTCCCCTACGGGCTTCTTT. Translation: CASSLEGSPTGFF.

A single count supports this clone. In nucleotides, the CDR3 is TGTGCCAGCAGGAAGCCCCTTTGTAAGATGGAGGGCAGAACCCCTCAAGAGACCCAGTACTTC. Translated: CASRKPLCKMEGRTPQETQYF. The rearrangement links TRBV27 to TRBJ2-5; weak D call: TRBD2 (6 bases). Germline CDR1 and CDR2: MNHEY and SMNVEV (reference sequence). CDR3 length: 21 residues. With 6 bases removed from V and 2 bases from J, the gap between germline ends came to 34 bases.

There are a few counts of this clone. V is TRBV6-1 and J is TRBJ2-3; D possibly corresponds to TRBD1 (6 bases). The CDR3 covers 17 residues. Germline assignment: CDR1 MNHNS and CDR2 SASEGT. Trimming cost V 8 bases and J 4 bases, with 25 bases left between them. The DNA for the CDR3 is TGTGCCAGCGGTGGGGTTTGGGGAAATACAGGGTCAGATACGCAGTATTTT. Translation gives CASGGVWGNTGSDTQYF.

The chain has TRBV6-5 and TRBJ2-3; perhaps TRBD2 as D (6 bases). Germline loops: CDR1 MNHEY, CDR2 SVGAGI. Trimming shortened V by 2 bases and J by 3 bases, and 12 bases separated the two germline ends. The CDR3 length is 15 residues. The chain's CDR3 is CASSYGGAATDTQYF. In DNA form, the CDR3 reads TGTGCCAGCAGTTACGGCGGGGCAGCAACAGATACGCAGTATTTT.

The V and J genes are TRBV5-1 and TRBJ2-1; 12 bases are shared with TRBD2. Germline V lookup: CDR1 SGHRS, CDR2 YFSETQ. The CDR3 totals 15 residues. J lost 3 bases, V lost 4 bases, and 2 bases had no gene match. The CDR3 coding sequence is TGCGCCAGCAGCGAGGGACTAGCGGGCTACAATGAGCAGTTCTTC. This encodes CASSEGLAGYNEQFF.

This clone was seen once. The chain combines TRBV4-3 with TRBJ2-5; 8 nucleotides align to TRBD1. The CDR3 has 15 amino acids. Germline CDR1 and CDR2: LGHNA and YSLEER. After removal of 1 base from V and 4 bases from J, the junction contained 5 bases not matched to a gene. The CDR3 is CASSQVQGAGETQYF. In DNA, the CDR3 is TGCGCCAGCAGCCAAGTCCAGGGGGCGGGAGAGACCCAGTACTTC.

This clone appeared a single time. This chain uses TRBV4-3 with TRBJ2-3, with TRBD2 as a possible D gene (5 bases). Germline CDR1 LGHNA, CDR2 YSLEER. Trimming left V 3 bases short and J 11 bases short, with 12 bases between. The CDR3 sequence is 12 residues long. The CDR3 DNA follows: TGCGCCAGCAGCCACGGACTCAATGGGCAGTATTTT. Amino acid sequence: CASSHGLNGQYF.

This chain links TRBV7-2 with TRBJ1-2; D perhaps matches TRBD1 (6 bases). CDR3 length: 15 amino acids. The germline gives CDR1 SGHTA, CDR2 FQGNSA. Trimming shortened V by 7 bases and J by 4 bases, and 19 bases separated the two germline ends. The CDR3 bases are TGTGCCAGCAACATAATCCCGGCAGGGGCCTATGGCTACACCTTC. Translating it yields CASNIIPAGAYGYTF.

V and J are TRBV11-2 and TRBJ2-3; 8 bases agree with TRBD2. Germline V gene sequence: CDR1 SGHAT, CDR2 FQNNGV. V shed 2 bases and J 0 bases; nucleotides not matched to a gene: 10. There are 18 residues in the CDR3. CDR3 amino acids: CASSLRAGGTSSTDTQYF. The CDR3 bases are TGTGCCAGCAGCTTAAGGGCGGGGGGTACTTCTAGCACAGATACGCAGTATTTT.

This chain uses TRBV7-8 with TRBJ2-7, with 7 positions matching TRBD2. Per germline, CDR1 SGHVS and CDR2 FQNEAQ. V trimming: 2 bases; J trimming: 2 bases; junction bases outside the gene matches: 9. There are 16 residues in the CDR3. The CDR3 nucleotides are TGTGCCAGCAGCTTAAGGGTGGGGGGGGTGCCCTACGAGCAGTACTTC. This gives the protein CASSLRVGGVPYEQYF.

The V and J genes are TRBV5-6 and TRBJ1-1; no clear D gene. Trimming left V 2 bases short and J 7 bases short, with 9 bases between. The V gene's germline CDR1 is SGHDT and CDR2 YYEEEE. CDR3 size: 12 residues. The CDR3 loop reads CASSFFTDEAFF. The CDR3 DNA reads as TGTGCCAGCAGCTTTTTCACAGATGAAGCTTTCTTT.

CDR3 in amino acids: CASSINQDRQGEKLFF. CDR3 nucleotide sequence: TGTGCCAGCTCAATAAACCAGGACCGCCAGGGGGAAAAACTGTTTTTT. This chain uses TRBV18 with TRBJ1-4, with D possibly TRBD1 on 6 matching bases. The V and J ends lost 5 bases and 8 bases respectively, with 21 bases between them. Germline lookup yields CDR1 KGHSH and CDR2 LQKENI. The CDR3 runs 16 residues.

The chain carries TRBV5-1 and TRBJ1-1; D is unclear. The ends were cut back, 2 bases at V and 1 base at J, with 9 bases in the middle. The CDR3 extends over 14 amino acids. Germline V CDR1 and CDR2: SGHRS, YFSETQ. DNA for the CDR3: TGCGCCAGCAGCTTTAGTCGCCGGAACACTGAAGCTTTCTTT. Translating it yields CASSFSRRNTEAFF.

The CDR3 spells CASSQTGTGISEQYF. The CDR3 DNA reads as TGTGCCAGCAGCCAGACCGGGACAGGGATTTCGGAGCAGTACTTC. The V and J genes are TRBV11-3 and TRBJ2-7; 9 bases are a match to TRBD1. This CDR3 is built from 15 residues. V shed 5 bases and J 7 bases; nucleotides not matched to a gene: 12. The germline gives CDR1 SGHNT, CDR2 YENEEA. Full variable domain (rest looked up from reference TRBV11-3 and TRBJ2-7): EAGVVQSPRYKIIEKKQPVAFWCNPISGHNTLYWYLQNLGQGPELLIRYENEEAVDDSQLPKDRFSAERLKGVDSTLKIQPAELGDSAVYLCASSQTGTGISEQYFGPGTRLTVT.

The chain carries TRBV21-1 and TRBJ1-4. TRBV21-1 is annotated as a pseudogene. The CDR3 sequence is 18 residues long. The CDR3 nucleotides are TGTGCCAGCAGTCGCACATTAGCTACAAGGTGGCATAATGAAAAACTGTTTTTT. Translating gives CASSRTLATRWHNEKLFF.

CDR3 nucleotide sequence: TGTGCCTGCGACAGGGGTGGGTCACCCCTCCACTTT. Translation gives CACDRGGSPLHF. The rearrangement joins TRBV28 to TRBJ1-6, with TRBD1 matching over 8 bases. Germline trimming cut 11 bases from V and 10 bases from J; bases unmatched to any gene: 7. The V gene's germline CDR1 is MDHEN and CDR2 SYDVKM. CDR3 length: 12 residues.

The chain carries TRBV13 and TRBJ2-1; 7 nucleotides line up with TRBD1. The CDR3 totals 13 residues. Germline lookup yields CDR1 PRHDT and CDR2 FYEKMQ (reference sequence). The J segment lost 7 bases and the V segment lost 4 bases, leaving 4 bases of the junction unmatched. The DNA for the CDR3 is TGTGCCAGCAGCTACAACAGGGGAAATGAGCAGTTCTTC. It codes for CASSYNRGNEQFF. Complete variable domain (other parts from reference TRBV13 and TRBJ2-1): AAGVIQSPRHLIKEKRETATLKCYPIPRHDTVYWYQQGPGQDPQFLISFYEKMQSDKGSIPDRFSAQQFSDYHSELNMSSLELGDSALYFCASSYNRGNEQFFGPGTRLTVL.

The DNA of the CDR3 is TGTGCCTGGAGTGTGTCGGGAACCGGTCGCGTGGCCAAAAACATTCAGTACTTC. Its protein product is CAWSVSGTGRVAKNIQYF. The chain employs TRBV30 and TRBJ2-4; a possible D gene is TRBD2 (5 bases). The V end lost 0 bases, the J end lost 1 base, and 19 bases lay between the germline ends. The CDR3 has 18 residues. Per the germline V gene, CDR1 is GTSNPN and CDR2 is SVGIG (reference sequence).